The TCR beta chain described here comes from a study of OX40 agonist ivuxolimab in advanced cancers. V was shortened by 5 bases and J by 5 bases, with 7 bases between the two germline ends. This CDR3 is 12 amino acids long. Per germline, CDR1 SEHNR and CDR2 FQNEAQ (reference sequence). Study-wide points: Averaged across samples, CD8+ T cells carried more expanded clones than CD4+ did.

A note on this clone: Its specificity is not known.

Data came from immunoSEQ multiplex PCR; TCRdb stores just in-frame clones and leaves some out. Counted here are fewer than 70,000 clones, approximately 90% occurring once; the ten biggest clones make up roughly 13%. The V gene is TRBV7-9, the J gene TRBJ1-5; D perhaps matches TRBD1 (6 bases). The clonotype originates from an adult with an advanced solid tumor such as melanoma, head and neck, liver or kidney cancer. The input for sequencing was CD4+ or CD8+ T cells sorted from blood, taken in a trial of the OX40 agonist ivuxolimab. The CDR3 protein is CASSPGDQPQHF. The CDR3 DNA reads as TGTGCCAGCAGCCCAGGGGATCAGCCCCAGCATTTT.